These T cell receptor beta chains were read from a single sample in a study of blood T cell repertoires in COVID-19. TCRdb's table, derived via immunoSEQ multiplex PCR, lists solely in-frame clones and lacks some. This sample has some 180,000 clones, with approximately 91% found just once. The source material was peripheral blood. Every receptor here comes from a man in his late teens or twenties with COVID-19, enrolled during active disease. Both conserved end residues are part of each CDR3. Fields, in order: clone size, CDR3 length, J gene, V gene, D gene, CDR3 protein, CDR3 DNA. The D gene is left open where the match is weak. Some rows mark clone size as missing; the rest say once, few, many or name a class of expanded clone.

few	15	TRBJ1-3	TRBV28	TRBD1	CASRGQGGTGNTIYF	TGTGCCAGCAGGGGACAGGGGGGTACTGGAAACACCATATATTTT
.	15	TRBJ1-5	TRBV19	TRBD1	CASSGTGGNNQPQHF	TGTGCCAGTAGTGGGACAGGGGGAAACAATCAGCCCCAGCATTTT
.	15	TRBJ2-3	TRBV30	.	CAWSEIGVTADTQYF	TGTGCCTGGAGTGAAATAGGGGTGACTGCAGATACGCAGTATTTT
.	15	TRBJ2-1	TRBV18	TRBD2	CASSPRTSGRDEQFF	TGTGCCAGCTCACCACGGACTAGCGGGAGAGATGAGCAGTTCTTC
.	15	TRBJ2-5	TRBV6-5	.	CASSKPGLEQETQYF	TGTGCCAGCAGTAAGCCTGGACTCGAACAAGAGACCCAGTACTTC
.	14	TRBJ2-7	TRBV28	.	CASSYRGASGEQYF	TGTGCCAGCAGTTACCGGGGGGCCTCGGGGGAGCAGTACTTC
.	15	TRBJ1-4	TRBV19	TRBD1	CASSDRDSPPEKLLF	TGTGCCAGTAGTGATCGGGACAGCCCACCCGAAAAACTGCTTTTT
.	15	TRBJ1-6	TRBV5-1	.	CASSLWADRNSPLHF	TGCGCCAGCAGCTTGTGGGCAGATCGGAATTCACCCCTCCACTTT
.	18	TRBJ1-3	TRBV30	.	CAWIRGISYGYSGNTIYF	TGTGCCTGGATCAGAGGCATCTCTTATGGCTACTCTGGAAACACCATATATTTT
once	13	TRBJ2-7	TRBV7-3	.	CASSLTPSYEQYF	TGTGCCAGCAGCTTAACCCCCAGCTACGAGCAGTACTTC
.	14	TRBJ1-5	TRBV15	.	CATSSVNSNQPQHF	TGTGCCACCAGCAGTGTTAATAGCAATCAGCCCCAGCATTTT
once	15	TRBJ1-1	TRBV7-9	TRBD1	CASSLQGQGRPEAFF	TGTGCCAGCAGCTTACAGGGACAGGGACGCCCTGAAGCTTTCTTT
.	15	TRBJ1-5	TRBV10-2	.	CASSERRNYNQPQHF	TGCGCCAGCAGTGAGAGACGGAACTATAATCAGCCCCAGCATTTT
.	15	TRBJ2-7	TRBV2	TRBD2	CASSLASGSSYEQYF	TGTGCCAGCAGTCTCGCGAGCGGGAGCTCCTACGAGCAGTACTTC
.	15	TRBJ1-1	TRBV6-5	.	CASRSIWHMNTEAFF	TGTGCCAGCAGGTCGATCTGGCACATGAACACTGAAGCTTTCTTT
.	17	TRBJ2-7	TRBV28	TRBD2	CASSLFLFGGGSYEQYF	TGTGCCAGCAGTTTATTCCTCTTTGGCGGGGGGAGCTACGAGCAGTACTTC
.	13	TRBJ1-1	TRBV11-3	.	CASSREQETEAFF	TGTGCCAGCTCAAGAGAACAGGAAACTGAAGCTTTCTTT
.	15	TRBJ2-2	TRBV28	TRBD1	CASSTGGLNTGELFF	TGTGCCAGCAGTACAGGGGGTTTGAACACCGGGGAGCTGTTTTTT
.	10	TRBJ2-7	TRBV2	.	CASSYLEQYF	TGTGCCAGCAGTTACCTAGAGCAGTACTTC
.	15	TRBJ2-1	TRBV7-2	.	CASSFLDLSYNEQFF	TGTGCCAGCAGCTTTCTGGACTTATCCTACAATGAGCAGTTCTTC